The entry that follows covers one T cell receptor (beta chain) sequence. As yet, its antigen is unknown. This specimen comes from a study of cytomegalovirus exposure and HLA in healthy donors. The PCR used 60 Vbeta and 13 Jbeta primers. The assay was immunoSEQ multiplex PCR, and TCRdb's table has in-frame clones only and misses some. The sample yields around 100,000 clones, around 76% seen once. Whole-study findings and limits: Reported findings show TCR beta sequences accurately forecast HLA-A and HLA-B alleles in most subjects. Sequencing likely produced, as an artifact, a cluster of highly shared sequence variants. Earlier results showed most TCR beta V segments being productive about 87% or about 30% of the time.

This CDR3 is 15 amino acids long. With 6 bases clipped from V and 8 bases from J, the junction kept 14 bases outside the gene matches. Germline V gene lookup returns CDR1 MDHEN and CDR2 SYDVKM. Sequencing was done on a sample of PBMCs. The receptor was derived from a woman in her sixties in good health and CMV-seropositive. J is TRBJ1-2 and V is TRBV28, with 8 bases fitting TRBD1. The CDR3 is CASSVQIRGLGGYTF. DNA of the CDR3: TGTGCCAGCAGCGTACAGATCAGGGGGCTTGGGGGCTACACCTTC.